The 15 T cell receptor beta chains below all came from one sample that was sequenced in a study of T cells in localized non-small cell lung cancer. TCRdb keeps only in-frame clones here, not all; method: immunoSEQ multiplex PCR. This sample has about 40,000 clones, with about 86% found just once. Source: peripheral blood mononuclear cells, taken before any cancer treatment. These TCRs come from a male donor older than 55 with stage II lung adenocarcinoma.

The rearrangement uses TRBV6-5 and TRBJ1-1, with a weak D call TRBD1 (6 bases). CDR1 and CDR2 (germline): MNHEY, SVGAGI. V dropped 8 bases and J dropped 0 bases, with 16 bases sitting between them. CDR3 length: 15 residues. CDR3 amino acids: CASGRGATMNTEAFF. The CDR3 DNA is TGTGCCAGCGGGCGGGGGGCTACTATGAACACTGAAGCTTTCTTT.

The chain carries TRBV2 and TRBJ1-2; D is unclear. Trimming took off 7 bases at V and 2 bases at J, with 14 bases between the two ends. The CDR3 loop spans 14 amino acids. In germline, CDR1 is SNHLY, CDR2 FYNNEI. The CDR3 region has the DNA TGTGCCAGCATCGAACAGAGGAGCAACTATGGCTACACCTTC. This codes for CASIEQRSNYGYTF.

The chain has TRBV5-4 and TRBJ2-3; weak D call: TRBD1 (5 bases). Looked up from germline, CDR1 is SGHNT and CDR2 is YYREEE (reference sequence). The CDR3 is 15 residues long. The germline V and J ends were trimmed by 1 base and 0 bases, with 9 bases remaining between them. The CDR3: CASSLRGRSTDTQYF. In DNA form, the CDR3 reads TGTGCCAGCAGCTTGAGGGGCCGAAGCACAGATACGCAGTATTTT.

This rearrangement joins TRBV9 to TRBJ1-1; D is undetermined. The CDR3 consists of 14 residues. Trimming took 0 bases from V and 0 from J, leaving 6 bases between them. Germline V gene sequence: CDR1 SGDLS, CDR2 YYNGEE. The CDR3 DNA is TGTGCCAGCAGCGTAGCGGCAGTGAACACTGAAGCTTTCTTT. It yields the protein CASSVAAVNTEAFF. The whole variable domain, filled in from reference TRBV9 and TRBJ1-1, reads DSGVTQTPKHLITATGQRVTLRCSPRSGDLSVYWYQQSLDQGLQFLIQYYNGEERAKGNILERFSAQQFPDLHSELNLSSLELGDSALYFCASSVAAVNTEAFFGQGTRLTVV.

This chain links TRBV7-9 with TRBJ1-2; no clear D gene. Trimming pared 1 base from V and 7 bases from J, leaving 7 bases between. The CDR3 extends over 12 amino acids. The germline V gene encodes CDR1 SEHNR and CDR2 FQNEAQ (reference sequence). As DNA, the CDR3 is TGTGCCAGCAGCTTAGGTCCAGGTGGCTACACCTTC. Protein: CASSLGPGGYTF.

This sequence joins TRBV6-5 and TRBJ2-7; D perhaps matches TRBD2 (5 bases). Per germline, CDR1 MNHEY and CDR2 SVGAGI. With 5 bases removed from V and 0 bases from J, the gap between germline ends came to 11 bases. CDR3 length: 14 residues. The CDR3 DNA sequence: TGTGCCAGCAGTCCACGGGGAACCTCCTACGAGCAGTACTTC. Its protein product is CASSPRGTSYEQYF.

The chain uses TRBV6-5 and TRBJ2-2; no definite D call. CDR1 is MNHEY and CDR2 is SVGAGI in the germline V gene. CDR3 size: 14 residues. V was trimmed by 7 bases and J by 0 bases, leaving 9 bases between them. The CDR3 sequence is CASTPATNTGELFF. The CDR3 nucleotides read TGTGCCAGCACCCCGGCCACGAACACCGGGGAGCTGTTTTTT.

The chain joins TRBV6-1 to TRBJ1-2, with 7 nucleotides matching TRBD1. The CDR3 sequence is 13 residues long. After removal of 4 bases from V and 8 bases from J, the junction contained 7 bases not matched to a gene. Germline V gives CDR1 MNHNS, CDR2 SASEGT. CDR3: CASSVDRVGGYTF. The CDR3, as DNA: TGTGCCAGCAGTGTAGACAGGGTGGGAGGCTACACCTTC.

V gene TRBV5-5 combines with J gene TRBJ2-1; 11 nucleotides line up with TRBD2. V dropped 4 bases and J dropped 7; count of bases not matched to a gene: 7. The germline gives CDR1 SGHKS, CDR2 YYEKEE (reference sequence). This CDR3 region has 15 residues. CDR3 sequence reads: CASSALAGVSNEQFF. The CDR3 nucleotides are TGTGCCAGCAGCGCACTAGCGGGAGTCAGTAATGAGCAGTTCTTC. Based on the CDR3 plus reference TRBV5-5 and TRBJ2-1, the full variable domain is DAGVTQSPTHLIKTRGQQVTLRCSPISGHKSVSWYQQVLGQGPQFIFQYYEKEERGRGNFPDRFSARQFPNYSSELNVNALLLGDSALYLCASSALAGVSNEQFFGPGTRLTVL.

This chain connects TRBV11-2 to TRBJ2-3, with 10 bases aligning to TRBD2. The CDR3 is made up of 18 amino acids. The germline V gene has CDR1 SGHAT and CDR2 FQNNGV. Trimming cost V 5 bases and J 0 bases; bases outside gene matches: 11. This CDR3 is CASSPSGRALGSTDTQYF. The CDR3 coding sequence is TGTGCCAGCAGCCCGAGCGGGAGGGCCCTCGGGAGCACAGATACGCAGTATTTT. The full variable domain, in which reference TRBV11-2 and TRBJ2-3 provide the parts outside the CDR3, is EAGVAQSPRYKIIEKRQSVAFWCNPISGHATLYWYQQILGQGPKLLIQFQNNGVVDDSQLPKDRFSAERLKGVDSTLKIQPAKLEDSAVYLCASSPSGRALGSTDTQYFGPGTRLTVL.

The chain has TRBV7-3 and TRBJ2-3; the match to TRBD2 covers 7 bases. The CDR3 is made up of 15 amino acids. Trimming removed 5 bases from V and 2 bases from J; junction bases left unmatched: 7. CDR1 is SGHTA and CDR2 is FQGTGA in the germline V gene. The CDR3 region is CASSDSGTTTDTQYF. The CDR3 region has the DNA TGTGCCAGCAGCGACTCCGGGACTACCACAGATACGCAGTATTTT.

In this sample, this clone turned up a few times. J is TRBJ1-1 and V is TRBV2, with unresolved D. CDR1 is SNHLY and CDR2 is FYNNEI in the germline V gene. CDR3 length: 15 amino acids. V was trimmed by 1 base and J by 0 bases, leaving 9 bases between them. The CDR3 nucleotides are TGTGCCAGCAGTGAAGAGTCAGCCATGAACACTGAAGCTTTCTTT. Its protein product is CASSEESAMNTEAFF.

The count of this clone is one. CDR3 bases: TGTGCCAGCAGTGAATTAGCAGGATCCAACACTGAAGCTTTCTTT. Translating gives CASSELAGSNTEAFF. V usage is TRBV25-1 and J usage is TRBJ1-1, with D unclear. The V gene lost 1 base and the J gene lost 2 bases, with 11 bases spanning the gap. Germline-derived CDR1 and CDR2 are MGHDK and SYGVNS. The CDR3 contains 15 residues.

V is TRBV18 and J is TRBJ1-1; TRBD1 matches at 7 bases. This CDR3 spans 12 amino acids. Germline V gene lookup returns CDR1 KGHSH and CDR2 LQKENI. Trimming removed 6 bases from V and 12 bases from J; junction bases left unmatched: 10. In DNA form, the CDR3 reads TGTGCCAGCTCTCCGACAGGGTGGGATCCTTTCTTT. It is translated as CASSPTGWDPFF.

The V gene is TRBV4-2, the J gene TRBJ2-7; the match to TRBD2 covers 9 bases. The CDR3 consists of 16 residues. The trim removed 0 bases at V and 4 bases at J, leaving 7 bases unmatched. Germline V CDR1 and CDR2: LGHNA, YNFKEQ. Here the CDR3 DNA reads TGTGCCAGCAGCCAAGAAGTTCCAAGCGGGGGGTACGAGCAGTACTTC. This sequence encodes CASSQEVPSGGYEQYF.